This T cell receptor beta chain comes out of a study of blood T cell repertoires in COVID-19. At the level of the study: Sources were T cells, B-cell-depleted T cells, or PBMCs; the material itself was cDNA or gDNA.

Only in-frame clones appear in the TCRdb table, and some are missing; sequencing was by immunoSEQ multiplex PCR. The table shows around 300,000 clones, with about 89% occurring only once. Those who participated ranged in age from roughly 18 to 100 years and resided in 20 to 25 US areas. Cohort placement rested on clinical history that participants reported themselves. Donors in Cohort 3 counted as recovered after two negative PCRs, clearance, or symptom resolution. Trimming took off 0 bases at V and 1 base at J, with 9 bases between the two ends. This CDR3 is 15 amino acids long. The germline V gene encodes CDR1 MGHRA and CDR2 YSYEKL.

This TCR was sampled from a woman between 18 and 30 years old who had recovered from COVID-19. The chain recombines TRBV4-1 with TRBJ1-1; D possibly corresponds to TRBD1 (6 bases). Source material: PBMCs or T cells enriched from blood (not recorded which). The CDR3 DNA sequence: TGCGCCAGCAGCCAAGACGGACAGTCGAACACTGAAGCTTTCTTT. It translates to CASSQDGQSNTEAFF.